This T cell receptor beta chain is drawn from a study of blood T cells in healthy people across ages (dated by TCRdb to the mid-2010s). Background on the whole study: In model experiments, template switching captured roughly one uniquely barcoded TCR beta cDNA molecule for every two T cells. Using the same blood draw, the study looked at two additional independent replicas of 1 million unique cDNA reads for two donors, one aged 18 to 30 and the other aged 80 or older. To avoid experimental bias, donors of different ages were distributed randomly across sequencing lanes. To track age-related changes in TCR beta repertoire diversity, the study relied on deep sequencing normalized with unique cDNA molecular identifiers. The donors were divided into four age groups: young (average around 16 years), middle-aged (about 40), aged (roughly 66) and long-lived (about 84). What the work shows at the level of the full study, not this receptor alone: As age increased, observed TCR beta diversity per million T cells dropped in a roughly linear way, and a significant reduction was already evident by age about 40. Compared with the aged group, more naive CD4+ T cells, fewer expanded clones and increased TCR diversity were shown by the long-lived group, suggesting age selection. The CMV infection status of donors was not known, potentially confounding age-related changes in expanded clonotypes. Observed TCR beta diversity correlated strongly with the percentage of naive T cells measured by flow cytometry. Estimates of total diversity from one million sequenced T cells were regarded as lower bounds and underestimates. Because profiling used bulk unsorted PBMCs, naive and antigen-experienced compartments could not be compared conclusively.

The receptor library was made with 5' RACE. Sequenced using an Illumina HiSeq 2500. A second PCR of roughly 6 to 12 cycles was performed with a sample-barcoded 5' primer and a J-beta primer mix. A unique molecular identifier was introduced onto each TCR beta cDNA molecule by a template-switch 5' adaptor carrying 12 random nucleotides. Each sample yielded at least 2.5 million CDR3-containing paired-end reads. First-strand cDNA was synthesized from all RNA with the Mint cDNA synthesis kit, primed by a TRBC-specific oligonucleotide. After uracil-DNA glycosylase treatment, a first 18-cycle PCR used universal primers M1SS and BC2_uni_R on all cDNA. Processing in the source paper ran as follows. Each sample was normalized by randomly selecting 1 million high-quality reads, each carrying a distinct molecular identifier. Reads with shared molecular identifiers were discarded instead of being binned into consensus sequences. MiTCR, set to a Q25 quality threshold and the strictest error-elimination algorithm, was used for CDR3 identification, clonotype clustering and error correction. Lower-bound total TCR beta diversity was estimated with a nonparametric unseen species model using Euler transformation. TCRdb reprocessing: public reads trimmed at Q25 with fastp, clones called with MiXCR, in-frame beta chains kept. Each CDR3 protein appears once, grouped with its most common genes and DNA. The authors' filters were not applied to this entry. For this sample there are about 1.4 million distinct CDR3 sequences; around 59% appear just once. Jointly, the top ten make up over 5.5% of the sample.

This clonotype was found a few times. Its antigen is currently not known. No base qualities exist here, and no much larger clone lies one base off it. Looking up the germline V gene yields CDR1 SQVTM and CDR2 ANQGSEA. Counted from cysteine to phenylalanine, this CDR3 has 13 amino acids. Solely the CDR3 DNA is kept, with 39 bases framed from the first base. Relative to germline, V is 4 bases shorter and J is 3 bases shorter, with 12 bases between their ends. Donors were 39 systemically healthy Caucasian individuals from Russia aged roughly 6 to 100 years. Each donor gave 8 to 10 milliliters of peripheral blood, collected into EDTA-treated Vacutainer tubes. PBMCs were isolated by Ficoll-Paque density-gradient centrifugation, with at least 6.5 million obtained per sample. Trizol reagent was used to extract total RNA from the PBMCs, yielding at least 5.5 micrograms per sample. For every donor, flow cytometry on a PBMC aliquot measured the percentage of naive CD45RAhigh/CD27high T cells.

Sequencing was carried out using blood. The clonotype originates from a man aged 18 to 30 in good health. This receptor chain uses TRBV29-1 and TRBJ2-5, with no confident D gene call. In nucleotide form, the sequence is TGCAGCGTTGTAAGGCCCAGAGAAGAGACCCAGTACTTC. Translated, this is CSVVRPREETQYF. Reference TRBV29-1 and TRBJ2-5 genes cover what lies past the CDR3, so the full variable domain is SAVISQKPSRDICQRGTSLTIQCQVDSQVTMMFWYRQQPGQSLTLIATANQGSEATYESGFVIDKFPISRPNLTFSTLTVSNMSPEDSSIYLCSVVRPREETQYFGPGTRLLVL.